Here is one T cell receptor beta chain with its context. In germline, CDR1 is SGHKS, CDR2 YYEKEE (reference sequence). The CDR3 consists of 15 residues. Trimming pared 5 bases from V and 0 bases from J, leaving 12 bases between. The source of the sample is a study of blood T cell repertoires in COVID-19. Sequencing used immunoSEQ multiplex PCR; TCRdb keeps in-frame clones, though not all of them. The data hold 250,000 or so clones, with 86% observed a single time. V is TRBV5-5 and J is TRBJ2-1; tentative D call: TRBD2 (6 bases). The sample taken for sequencing was PBMCs or T cells enriched from blood (not recorded which). This TCR was recovered from a woman aged 50 to 60 who had recovered from COVID-19. The CDR3 protein is CASRAGLSSYNEQFF. The CDR3, as DNA: TGTGCCAGCAGGGCGGGACTTAGCTCCTACAATGAGCAGTTCTTC.